This T cell receptor (beta chain) was captured in a study of CXCR3-negative and CXCR3-positive naive CD8 T cells. The study, taken as a whole, reports: Higher TRB CDR3 hydrophobicity marked CXCR3-positive naive cells relative to CXCR3-negative naive cells. Within a donor, both naive subsets shared TRBV-TRBJ usage, unlike memory cells. Sequencing showed both naive subsets with comparably high diversity, and memory CD8+ cells much lower.

Researchers prepared the TRB cDNA libraries using 5' RACE with UMI labels. TCRdb processed the 5' RACE reads again and assigns one entry to each CDR3 protein, with no DNA. Its clone listing holds roughly 50,000 distinct CDR3 sequences. A note on this clonotype: The antigen is unknown.

The sequence was collected from a human donor in good health. Some clones in this sample may be carry-over from other donors' samples. Sequencing was carried out using naive CXCR3+ CD8+ T cells from blood. The sample's subset: CD45RO-CCR7+CD27+CD95- naive CD8+ T cells expressing CXCR3 (TNR3+).

CDR3 amino acids: CASSGHEVAETQYF. This chain connects TRBV9 to TRBJ2-5; TCRdb's D gene call, TRBD1, goes unchecked for lack of DNA. The germline V gene encodes CDR1 SGDLS and CDR2 YYNGEE. The CDR3 sequence is 14 residues long.